The 2 T cell receptor beta chains given below trace back to one sample, sequenced in a study of blood T cell repertoires in COVID-19. Generated by immunoSEQ multiplex PCR, the TCRdb table keeps only in-frame clones and is missing some. The sample has some 83,000 clones, approximately 90% seen once. Sequenced sample: peripheral blood. The origin of the receptors is a man between 60 and 70 years old with acute or convalescent COVID-19.

The chain combines TRBV12-3 or TRBV12-4 with TRBJ1-1; D remains unclear. V shed 6 bases and J shed 6 bases, with 11 bases lying between them. The CDR3 is 12 amino acids. CDR3 bases: TGTGCCAGCAGCCACGGGTATGCTGAAGCTTTCTTT. Its translation is CASSHGYAEAFF.

The chain couples TRBV27 to TRBJ2-7; TRBD1 agrees at 9 bases. Per the germline V gene, CDR1 is MNHEY and CDR2 is SMNVEV (reference sequence). The V and J ends lost 2 bases and 3 bases, in that order; junction bases with no gene match: 8. This CDR3 has 16 amino acids. CDR3 nucleotides: TGTGCCAGCAGTTTACTTGGACAGGGGTTACACTACGAGCAGTACTTC. Translation gives CASSLLGQGLHYEQYF.